These 32 T cell receptor beta chains share one sample of origin, sequenced in a study of T cells after yellow fever vaccination. A single record per CDR3 protein comes from TCRdb applying MiXCR to the 5' RACE reads. The repertoire holds more than 110,000 distinct CDR3 sequences, about 6.9% seen once, with more than 0.6% in the top ten. The sample in question was CD4+ T cells sorted from PBMCs, obtained 10 days after the yellow fever booster vaccination. Source of these receptors: a man younger than 45 who received the YFV17D yellow fever vaccine.

This clonotype was seen many times. The chain is built from TRBV5-1 and TRBJ2-7; D is possibly TRBD1 or TRBD2 (5 bases each). Germline assignment: CDR1 SGHRS and CDR2 YFSETQ. V lost 4 bases and J lost 3, with 11 bases in between. The length of the CDR3 is 13 residues. CDR3: CASSGGPDYEQYF. In DNA, the CDR3 is TGCGCCAGCAGCGGGGGACCGGACTACGAGCAGTACTTC.

There are many counts of this clonotype. The V call is TRBV20-1, the J call TRBJ2-2, with D unclear. Germline values: CDR1 DFQATT, CDR2 SNEGSKA (reference sequence). V lost 0 bases and J lost 5, with 7 bases in between. CDR3 length: 13 residues. DNA of the CDR3: TGCAGTGCTAGAGAGGCCCGGACCGGGGAGCTGTTTTTT. Its protein product is CSAREARTGELFF.

This clonotype was seen many times. The chain links TRBV18 to TRBJ2-1; 8 bases map to TRBD2. The CDR3 is 13 residues long. Trimming at V came to 5 bases and at J to 5 bases, leaving 2 bases not matched to a gene. Germline V gene data show CDR1 as KGHSH and CDR2 as LQKENI. The CDR3 DNA follows: TGTGCCAGCTCAGCGGGAGGTAACAATGAGCAGTTCTTC. This sequence encodes CASSAGGNNEQFF.

This clonotype was seen many times. The chain recombines TRBV9 with TRBJ2-2; tentatively, D is TRBD1 (5 bases). Trimming took off 4 bases at V and 5 bases at J, with 9 bases between the two ends. The germline gives CDR1 SGDLS, CDR2 YYNGEE. This CDR3 is built from 13 residues. The CDR3 sequence: CASSPRTTGELFF. The DNA for the CDR3 is TGTGCCAGCAGCCCTCGGACAACCGGGGAGCTGTTTTTT.

This clonotype was detected many times. The CDR3 sequence is CASKGGGNTGELFF. The CDR3 DNA is TGTGCCAGCAAGGGGGGAGGAAACACCGGGGAGCTGTTTTTT. The chain uses TRBV21-1 and TRBJ2-2; the D segment call TRBD1 is taken from the table without a DNA check. TRBV21-1 is tagged as a pseudogene. The CDR3 extends over 14 amino acids.

In its sample, this clonotype was seen many times. The chain uses TRBV9 and TRBJ2-1, with 7 bases matching TRBD2. The germline gives CDR1 SGDLS, CDR2 YYNGEE. The CDR3 is made up of 15 amino acids. Trimming removed 2 bases from V and 8 bases from J; junction bases left unmatched: 10. The chain's CDR3 is CASSVNTGGLYEQFF. For the CDR3, the DNA is TGTGCCAGCAGCGTTAATACGGGGGGATTGTATGAGCAGTTCTTC. Full variable domain (outside the CDR3, taken from reference TRBV9 and TRBJ2-1): DSGVTQTPKHLITATGQRVTLRCSPRSGDLSVYWYQQSLDQGLQFLIQYYNGEERAKGNILERFSAQQFPDLHSELNLSSLELGDSALYFCASSVNTGGLYEQFFGPGTRLTVL.

This rearrangement joins TRBV20-1 to TRBJ2-4, with 14 bases fitting TRBD2. In germline, CDR1 is DFQATT, CDR2 SNEGSKA (reference sequence). This CDR3 contains 16 residues. After removal of 3 bases from V and 8 bases from J, the junction contained 9 bases not matched to a gene. The chain's CDR3 is CSASTWTSGRSDIQYF. DNA of the CDR3: TGCAGTGCTAGCACCTGGACTAGCGGGAGGTCGGACATTCAGTACTTC.

This clonotype was picked up many times. The chain links TRBV10-3 to TRBJ2-7; tentative D call: TRBD2 (5 bases). The CDR3 has 14 residues. V lost 8 bases, J lost 0 bases, and 14 bases lay in between. Germline assignment: CDR1 ENHRY and CDR2 SYGVKD. Here the CDR3 reads CAIAPSLSSYEQYF. The DNA of the CDR3 is TGTGCCATCGCTCCTAGCTTGTCCTCCTACGAGCAGTACTTC.

The J gene is TRBJ1-4, the V gene TRBV20-1; D ambiguous. V shed 3 bases and J shed 0 bases, with 5 bases lying between them. The CDR3 sequence is 13 residues long. Germline V gene sequence: CDR1 DFQATT, CDR2 SNEGSKA (reference sequence). The CDR3 DNA reads as TGCAGTGCTAGGGCGACAACTAATGAAAAACTGTTTTTT. Translated: CSARATTNEKLFF.

The chain employs TRBV9 and TRBJ2-6; possible D gene TRBD2, 5 bases. From germline, CDR1 is SGDLS and CDR2 YYNGEE. The V end lost 0 bases, the J end lost 1 base, and 5 bases lay between the germline ends. The CDR3 totals 15 residues. Here the CDR3 DNA reads TGTGCCAGCAGCGTAGGAGGGTCTGGGGCCAACGTCCTGACTTTC. The encoded protein is CASSVGGSGANVLTF. Based on the CDR3 plus reference TRBV9 and TRBJ2-6, the full variable domain is DSGVTQTPKHLITATGQRVTLRCSPRSGDLSVYWYQQSLDQGLQFLIQYYNGEERAKGNILERFSAQQFPDLHSELNLSSLELGDSALYFCASSVGGSGANVLTFGAGSRLTVL.

The table lists this clonotype with many counts. This CDR3 reads CASSSGSISEQFF. CDR3 nucleotides: TGTGCCAGTTCTAGCGGGAGTATTAGTGAGCAGTTCTTC. The chain is built from TRBV28 and TRBJ2-1; 10 nucleotides align to TRBD2. Germline trimming cut 9 bases from V and 9 bases from J; bases unmatched to any gene: 8. Germline CDR1 and CDR2: MDHEN and SYDVKM. CDR3 length: 13 residues.

The rearrangement uses TRBV15 and TRBJ2-5, with TRBD1 as a possible D gene (5 bases). The CDR3 totals 14 residues. V was trimmed by 0 bases and J by 7 bases, leaving 12 bases between them. Germline CDR1 LNHNV, CDR2 YYDKDF (reference sequence). This CDR3 reads CATSRETGRGTQYF. CDR3 bases: TGTGCCACCAGCAGAGAAACAGGTAGAGGGACCCAGTACTTC.

The V call is TRBV7-2, the J call TRBJ2-7; TRBD2 is a possible D gene (5 bases). This CDR3 is built from 15 residues. The V end was cut by 5 bases, the J end by 7 bases, with 21 bases between. CDR1 and CDR2 from the germline V gene are SGHTA and FQGNSA. The CDR3 region is CASSPNGLGLGEQYF. The CDR3 DNA reads as TGTGCCAGCAGCCCCAACGGACTGGGCCTTGGAGAGCAGTACTTC.

The sample holds many counts of this clonotype. V and J are TRBV20-1 and TRBJ2-2; either TRBD1 or TRBD2 may supply D (5 bases each). V was trimmed by 6 bases and J by 1 base, leaving 21 bases between them. Germline V gives CDR1 DFQATT, CDR2 SNEGSKA (reference sequence). The CDR3 has 17 residues. The CDR3, as DNA: TGCAGTGCCAGTCAAGGAGGAGGTCAGGGGAACACCGGGGAGCTGTTTTTT. This sequence encodes CSASQGGGQGNTGELFF.

This clonotype showed up many times. The chain joins TRBV29-1 to TRBJ1-4; 8 nucleotides match TRBD1. The germline V gene has CDR1 SQVTM and CDR2 ANQGSEA. With V trimmed by 4 bases and J by 8 bases, 6 bases remained unmatched. The CDR3 has 13 residues. CDR3 in amino acids: CSVVSGGDEKLFF. The CDR3 DNA sequence: TGCAGCGTTGTGTCAGGGGGCGACGAAAAACTGTTTTTT.

This clonotype occurred many times. The genes are TRBV10-3 and TRBJ2-1, with D possibly being TRBD1 (5 bases). This CDR3 has 13 amino acids. Germline V CDR1 and CDR2: ENHRY, SYGVKD. Trimming removed 4 bases at V and 12 bases at J, with 16 bases between. The chain's CDR3 is CAISGTFSTGQFF. The CDR3 DNA is TGTGCCATCAGTGGGACATTCTCAACGGGGCAGTTCTTC.

This clonotype was picked up many times. The chain employs TRBV20-1 and TRBJ2-5; a weak D match, TRBD2 (6 bases). This CDR3 contains 13 residues. CDR1 and CDR2 (germline): DFQATT, SNEGSKA (reference sequence). V lost 7 bases and J 4 bases, leaving 16 bases between the germline ends. The CDR3 DNA reads as TGCAGTGAAAGACGACCGGGAGTAGAGACCCAGTACTTC. The encoded protein is CSERRPGVETQYF.

The CDR3 sequence: CASSVTAGVGTGELFF. DNA of the CDR3: TGTGCCAGCAGCGTGACAGCGGGAGTCGGCACCGGGGAGCTGTTTTTT. V usage is TRBV9 and J usage is TRBJ2-2; 8 bases fit TRBD2. The CDR3 totals 16 residues. After removal of 2 bases from V and 4 bases from J, the junction contained 7 bases not matched to a gene. Germline assignment: CDR1 SGDLS and CDR2 YYNGEE. The variable domain in full, completed from reference TRBV9 and TRBJ2-2, reads DSGVTQTPKHLITATGQRVTLRCSPRSGDLSVYWYQQSLDQGLQFLIQYYNGEERAKGNILERFSAQQFPDLHSELNLSSLELGDSALYFCASSVTAGVGTGELFFGEGSRLTVL.

The rearrangement links TRBV20-1 to TRBJ2-7; maybe TRBD2 (5 bases). CDR1 and CDR2 (germline): DFQATT, SNEGSKA (reference sequence). The CDR3 extends over 13 amino acids. Trimming took 6 bases from V and 0 from J, leaving 12 bases between them. This CDR3 is CSAVWRVSYEQYF. The CDR3 DNA reads TGCAGTGCGGTCTGGCGGGTCTCCTACGAGCAGTACTTC.

This clonotype was observed a few times. V usage is TRBV28 and J usage is TRBJ2-5, with D perhaps TRBD1 or TRBD2 (5 bases each). Germline CDR1 reads MDHEN; CDR2 reads SYDVKM. The CDR3 has 13 amino acids. Trimming removed 7 bases at V and 1 base at J, with 10 bases between. CDR3 nucleotide sequence: TGTGCCAGCACCCGGGACCGCCAAGAGACCCAGTACTTC. Protein sequence: CASTRDRQETQYF.

This clonotype occurred many times. This chain links TRBV7-2 with TRBJ2-3; D is perhaps TRBD2 (5 bases). Trimming pared 1 base from V and 1 base from J, leaving 12 bases between. This CDR3 contains 16 residues. CDR1 SGHTA and CDR2 FQGNSA come from the germline V gene. CDR3: CASSLGAGRGTDTQYF. The CDR3 DNA sequence: TGTGCCAGCAGCTTAGGAGCCGGGCGGGGCACAGATACGCAGTATTTT.

This clonotype appeared many times. This chain uses TRBV12-3 or TRBV12-4 with TRBJ2-1; TRBD1 aligns across 7 bases. The CDR3 has 14 residues. J was trimmed by 9 bases and V by 7 bases; bases with no gene match: 12. DNA of the CDR3: TGTGCCAGCATCCTAAAGACAGGGCTCTCTGAGCAGTTCTTC. As protein: CASILKTGLSEQFF.

This clonotype was detected many times. The J gene is TRBJ1-1, the V gene TRBV5-6; unclear D gene. Germline assignment: CDR1 SGHDT and CDR2 YYEEEE. The V and J ends lost 4 bases and 0 bases respectively, with 16 bases between them. The CDR3 runs 16 residues. The CDR3 bases are TGTGCCAGCAGCGCCGTAGCCGGAAGAATGAACACTGAAGCTTTCTTT. Protein sequence: CASSAVAGRMNTEAFF.

At least ten counts were recorded for this clonotype. V and J are TRBV20-1 and TRBJ2-1, with D perhaps TRBD2 (6 bases). This CDR3 spans 14 amino acids. The V gene's germline CDR1 is DFQATT and CDR2 SNEGSKA (reference sequence). V lost 4 bases, J lost 1 base, and 11 bases lay in between. Here the CDR3 reads CSATQRASYNEQFF. Written as DNA, the CDR3 is TGCAGTGCTACTCAGCGGGCTTCCTACAATGAGCAGTTCTTC.

This clonotype has just a few counts. The V call is TRBV20-1, the J call TRBJ2-1; 12 bases align to TRBD2. CDR3 size: 18 residues. Germline CDR1 and CDR2: DFQATT and SNEGSKA (reference sequence). V was pared by 3 bases and J by 6 bases, with 15 bases of the junction left unmatched. The CDR3: CSARALAGGNSISNEQFF. In DNA, the CDR3 is TGCAGTGCTAGGGCACTAGCGGGAGGTAATTCCATCTCCAATGAGCAGTTCTTC.

V is TRBV15 and J is TRBJ2-7, with 7 bases that match TRBD1. CDR3 length: 15 residues. Germline V gives CDR1 LNHNV, CDR2 YYDKDF (reference sequence). V trimming: 0 bases; J trimming: 0 bases; junction bases outside the gene matches: 2. In DNA form, the CDR3 reads TGTGCCACCAGCAGAGAGGCAGGGGGCTCCTACGAGCAGTACTTC. Translating it yields CATSREAGGSYEQYF.

This clonotype was counted at least ten times. The chain employs TRBV30 and TRBJ2-3; possible D gene TRBD1, 5 bases. The CDR3 totals 13 residues. Germline loops: CDR1 GTSNPN, CDR2 SVGIG (reference sequence). V lost 4 bases to trimming and J lost 4 bases, with 12 bases between them. The DNA for the CDR3 is TGTGCCTGGAATGTGCAGGGCGCAGATACGCAGTATTTT. This gives the protein CAWNVQGADTQYF.

The table lists this clonotype with many counts. V and J are TRBV6-2 or TRBV6-3 and TRBJ2-5, with D possibly TRBD2 on 6 matching bases. The CDR3 sequence is 15 residues long. Germline V gene data show CDR1 as MNHEY and CDR2 as SVGEGT. Trimming removed 3 bases from V and 1 base from J, with 12 bases in between. The CDR3 region is CASSYVGGTQETQYF. In DNA form, the CDR3 reads TGTGCCAGCAGTTATGTCGGCGGGACCCAAGAGACCCAGTACTTC.

This sequence joins TRBV6-2 or TRBV6-3 and TRBJ2-5, with 9 bases matching TRBD2. Germline V gene lookup returns CDR1 MNHEY and CDR2 SVGEGT. This CDR3 spans 16 amino acids. V lost 6 bases, J lost 9 bases, and 17 bases stayed unmatched. CDR3 bases: TGTGCCAGCAGACCTTATCGACTAGCGGCAACAGGGGCCCAGTACTTC. This gives the protein CASRPYRLAATGAQYF.

As concerns this clonotype: A much larger clonotype is one base distant, so this may be a read error. J is TRBJ2-7 and V is TRBV7-3, with a possible D match to TRBD2 (5 bases). Trimming cost V 8 bases and J 3 bases, with 14 bases left between them. CDR3 length equals 13 residues. Germline V gene lookup returns CDR1 SGHTA and CDR2 FQGTGA. CDR3 coding DNA: TGTGCCAGCTGCCAGGACTTATACTACGAGCAGTACTTC. It is translated as CASCQDLYYEQYF. The full variable domain, its missing parts supplied by reference TRBV7-3 and TRBJ2-7, is GAGVSQTPSNKVTEKGKYVELRCDPISGHTALYWYRQSLGQGPEFLIYFQGTGAADDSGLPNDRFFAVRPEGSVSTLKIQRTERGDSAVYLCASCQDLYYEQYFGPGTRLTVT.

This clonotype was seen repeatedly, ten times or more. The CDR3, as DNA: TGTGCCAGCCAAGCCGGGACAGGGGCCTACGAGCAGTACTTC. Protein sequence: CASQAGTGAYEQYF. This chain links TRBV19 with TRBJ2-7, with 10 bases identical to TRBD1. The CDR3 consists of 14 residues. Germline CDR1 and CDR2: LNHDA and SQIVND (reference sequence). V lost 9 bases, J lost 2 bases, and 7 bases stayed unmatched.

The table lists this clonotype with many counts. V and J are TRBV7-9 and TRBJ2-2; possibly TRBD1 for D (5 bases). Germline V gives CDR1 SEHNR, CDR2 FQNEAQ (reference sequence). V lost 6 bases and J lost 4, with 12 bases in between. The CDR3 length is 14 residues. The CDR3 here is CASRGLLGTGELFF. As DNA, the CDR3 is TGTGCCAGCAGGGGGCTCTTAGGCACCGGGGAGCTGTTTTTT.